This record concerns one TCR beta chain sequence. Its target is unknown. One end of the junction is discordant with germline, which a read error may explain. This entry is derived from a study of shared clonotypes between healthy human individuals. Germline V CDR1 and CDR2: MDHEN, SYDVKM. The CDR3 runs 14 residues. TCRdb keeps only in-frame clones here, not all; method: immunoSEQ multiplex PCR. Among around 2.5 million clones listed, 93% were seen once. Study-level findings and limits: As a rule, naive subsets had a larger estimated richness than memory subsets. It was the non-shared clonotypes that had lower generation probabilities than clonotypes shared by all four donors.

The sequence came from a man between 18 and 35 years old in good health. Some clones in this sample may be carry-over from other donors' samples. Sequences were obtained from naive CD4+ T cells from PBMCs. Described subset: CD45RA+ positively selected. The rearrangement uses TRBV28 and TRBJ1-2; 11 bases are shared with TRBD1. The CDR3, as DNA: TGTGCCAGCAGTCAACCATATCGGACAGGGGGCACCTCCTTC. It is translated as CASSQPYRTGGTSF.